The subject of this entry is one T cell receptor beta chain. Its specific antigen is unknown. No base quality information exists; no much larger clone differs at one position. The immunoSEQ Assay, a bias-controlled multiplex PCR, was used to amplify TCRbeta CDR3 regions from genomic DNA. Per the source publication's procedure: The number of nucleated cells in each sample was estimated by amplification of reference gene primers within the assay. To quantify the absolute abundance of each unique TCRbeta CDR3 rearrangement, sequence reads were collapsed and filtered. For each sample, productive Simpson clonality was calculated by taking the square root of Simpson's diversity index across productive rearrangements. TCRdb re-hosts the immuneACCESS table, in-frame sequences only. Its copies lack some clones; in the studies checked, an unresolved V gene accounts for under half of them, and the cause for the rest is not known. That table furnishes V, J and clone size, whereas the DNA furnished D and trimming. The sample table lists about 120,000 clones, around 87% of them with a count of one. Roughly 4% of the sample is in the top ten clones.

The sample comes from a study of blood T cell repertoires in COVID-19 (dated by TCRdb to about 2020). For the study in its entirety: Samples covering the acute and convalescent phases of COVID-19 were provided by collaborators in the United States, Italy and Spain. The repertoires were released in a freely available public database meant as a resource for research on the immune response to SARS-CoV-2. The material from the prospective study consisted of cDNA or gDNA derived from T cells, B-cell-depleted T cells, or PBMCs. Subjects who had been exposed to COVID-19, were actively infected with it, or had recovered from it provided the deeply sampled blood TCRbeta repertoires that made up the dataset. Where available, HLA class I and class II types were obtained from metadata supplied by the sample provider rather than from assay-based typing. A de-identified subject ID, COVID-19 status, age in years and sex were almost always included in the sample metadata. The samples were drawn from the first 160 participants of the ongoing ImmuneRACE study and from more than 1,000 subjects provided by 6 global collaborators. Results the study describes overall, beyond this receptor: How much clinical and demographic metadata was included differed by source and by participant, and the metadata was provided uncurated.

From the cysteine up to the phenylalanine, the CDR3 has a length of 16 residues. Only the CDR3 DNA stays, 48 bases, in frame from base 1. According to the germline V gene, CDR1 reads SGHAT and CDR2 reads FQNNGV. Clipping removes 7 bases from V and 1 base from J, with 11 as the unmatched junction base count. At one collaborating source in Seattle, patients were enrolled during active infection and were followed longitudinally through the course of disease. Whole blood was collected in K2EDTA tubes by collaborating institutions according to the institutions' own protocols. For TCRbeta analysis, collaborators shipped samples in one of three forms: frozen whole blood, isolated PBMCs, or DNA extracted from either of those sample types.

This receptor was obtained from an older woman with COVID-19, enrolled during active disease. The sample taken for sequencing was peripheral blood. The chain couples TRBV11-2 to TRBJ1-1; 8 junctional bases match TRBD1. The CDR3 in this case is CASTKDRAKGNTEAFF. The nucleotide sequence reads as follows: TGTGCCAGCACCAAGGACAGGGCCAAAGGGAACACTGAAGCTTTCTTT.